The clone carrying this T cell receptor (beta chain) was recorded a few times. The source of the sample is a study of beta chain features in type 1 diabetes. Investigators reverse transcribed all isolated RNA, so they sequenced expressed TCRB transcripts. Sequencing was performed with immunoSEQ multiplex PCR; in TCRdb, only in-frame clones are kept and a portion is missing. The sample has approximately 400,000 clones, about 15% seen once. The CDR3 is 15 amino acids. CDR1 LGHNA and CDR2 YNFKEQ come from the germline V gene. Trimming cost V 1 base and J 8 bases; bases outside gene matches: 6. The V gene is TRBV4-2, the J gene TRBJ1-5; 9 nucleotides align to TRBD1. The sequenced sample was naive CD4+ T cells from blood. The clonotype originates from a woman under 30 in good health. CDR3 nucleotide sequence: TGTGCCAGCAGCCAAGGGGACAGGGCTTACGAGCCCCAGCATTTT. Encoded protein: CASSQGDRAYEPQHF.